A selection of T cell receptor beta chains follows, all from one sample in a study of radiotherapy plus CTLA-4 blockade in lung cancer. Using immunoSEQ multiplex PCR, the repertoire was profiled, and TCRdb retains in-frame clones only, with some absent. The sample includes 80,000 to 95,000 clones, roughly four fifths seen only once; the top ten take 0.82%. Sequencing was performed on peripheral blood, taken from a patient treated with radiotherapy plus ipilimumab. The receptors shown here come from a human donor with non-small cell lung cancer who had stable disease on radiotherapy plus ipilimumab. Both conserved end residues are part of each CDR3. D genes are given only for firm matches. Not every row has a clone size; where given, it reads once, few, many or a size class.

>-|13|once|TRBV30|TRBJ1-2
TGTGCCTGCGAGCGAGAGGGGCCCGGAGGCTACACCTTC
CACEREGPGGYTF
>-|18|-|TRBV5-1|TRBJ1-4
TGCGCCAGCAGCAAGGACAAGGGGCCCACATCGTTGGATGAAAAACTGTTTTTT
CASSKDKGPTSLDEKLFF
>TRBD2|15|once|TRBV7-3|TRBJ2-2
TGTGCCAGCAGCTTCGGCGGGAGGAACACCGGGGAGCTGTTTTTT
CASSFGGRNTGELFF
>-|15|-|TRBV7-2|TRBJ2-3
TGTGCCAGCAGCTTCTCGGCGGGGGCAACAGATACGCAGTATTTT
CASSFSAGATDTQYF
>-|14|-|TRBV7-3|TRBJ2-3
TGTGCCAGCAGCCCCTTAGGGCGCACAGATACGCAGTATTTT
CASSPLGRTDTQYF
>-|13|few|TRBV5-1|TRBJ2-2
TGCGCCAGCAGCCCCAAGGACACCGGGGAGCTGTTTTTT
CASSPKDTGELFF
>-|15|-|TRBV19|TRBJ1-6
TGTGCCAGTAGTATGGTCACCTCCTATAATTCACCCCTCCACTTT
CASSMVTSYNSPLHF
>-|16|-|TRBV5-1|TRBJ2-5
TGCGCCAGCAGCCCGGGGGGGGCGGACAGGGAGGAGACCCAGTACTTC
CASSPGGADREETQYF
>TRBD2|20|-|TRBV6-1|TRBJ2-5
TGTGCCAGCAGTGATCCGGGACTAGCGGGACCAAAGACACCCGGGGAGACCCAGTACTTC
CASSDPGLAGPKTPGETQYF
>-|16|-|TRBV2|TRBJ2-3
TGTGCCAGCAGTGAAGAAGGAGCACTAAGCACAGATACGCAGTATTTT
CASSEEGALSTDTQYF
>TRBD1|14|once|TRBV6-1|TRBJ1-5
TGTGCCAGCAGTGAGGACAGGGGCCTTCGGCCCCAGCATTTT
CASSEDRGLRPQHF
>-|16|-|TRBV7-9|TRBJ2-1
TGTGCCAGCAGCCCCCTGGGGGCGGGTGGCTACAATGAGCAGTTCTTC
CASSPLGAGGYNEQFF
>-|16|-|TRBV10-3|TRBJ2-5
TGTGCCATCAGTGAGTCAGGCGGGGCAGGAGGGGGGACCCAGTACTTC
CAISESGGAGGGTQYF
>TRBD1|14|few|TRBV5-4|TRBJ1-2
TGTGCCAGCAGCTTGGTACAGGGGATAGGAGGCTACACCTTC
CASSLVQGIGGYTF
>TRBD1|12|-|TRBV19|TRBJ2-4
TGTGCCAGCCGGGACAGCTGGAACATTCAGTACTTC
CASRDSWNIQYF
>-|13|-|TRBV10-1|TRBJ1-5
TGCGCCAGCAGTGAGGCAGGCAATCAGCCCCAGCATTTT
CASSEAGNQPQHF
>-|14|-|TRBV28|TRBJ2-7
TGTGCCAGCAGATCTCAGACAGAGCCCTACGAGCAGTACTTC
CASRSQTEPYEQYF
>TRBD1|15|-|TRBV28|TRBJ1-5
TGTGCCAGCAGTACAGGGGCGAGTAGCAATCAGCCCCAGCATTTT
CASSTGASSNQPQHF
>-|14|-|TRBV10-1|TRBJ1-1
TGCGCCAGCAGTGACCAACCAGGGGACACTGAAGCTTTCTTT
CASSDQPGDTEAFF
>-|9|-|TRBV6-6|TRBJ1-5
TGTGCCACCGGGACACCCTTTCATTTT
CATGTPFHF
>-|12|-|TRBV6-1|TRBJ1-1
TGTGCCAGCAGACAGGGCAGGACTGAAGCTTTCTTT
CASRQGRTEAFF
>-|12|-|TRBV10-2|TRBJ1-1
TGCGCCAGCACAGGGTGGGGGACTGAAGCTTTCTTT
CASTGWGTEAFF
>-|17|-|TRBV5-1|TRBJ1-3
TGCGCCAGCAGCTTATTAGGACAGACCAGCTCTGGAAACACCATATATTTT
CASSLLGQTSSGNTIYF
>TRBD1|14|-|TRBV9|TRBJ2-5
TGTGCCAGCAGCGTAGGGACAGGGGCCGAGACCCAGTACTTC
CASSVGTGAETQYF
>-|11|-|TRBV6-1|TRBJ1-1
TGTGCCAGCAGAAGAAACACTGAAGCTTTCTTT
CASRRNTEAFF
>-|13|-|TRBV19|TRBJ2-1
TGTGCCAGTAGCGGGTATTCCTACAATGAGCAGTTCTTC
CASSGYSYNEQFF
>-|15|-|TRBV28|TRBJ1-4
TGTGCCAGCAGACAGATGGGCAGTCTTAATGAAAAACTGTTTTTT
CASRQMGSLNEKLFF
>TRBD1|15|-|TRBV5-5|TRBJ2-5
TGTGCCAGCAGCTCACAGGGGGCGCAAGAAGAGACCCAGTACTTC
CASSSQGAQEETQYF
>-|16|once|TRBV9|TRBJ1-6
TGTGCCAGCAGCTACCGGCCCGAGGGGTTGATTTCACCCCTCCACTTT
CASSYRPEGLISPLHF
>TRBD2|14|-|TRBV5-1|TRBJ2-1
TGCGCCAGCAGCGACGCGGGAGTCTTAGGAGAGCAGTTCTTC
CASSDAGVLGEQFF
>TRBD1|19|-|TRBV19|TRBJ2-7
TGTGCCAGTAGTACAGCTTCACCCAGGGGGCTGGGGGTCGTGAACGAGCAGTACTTC
CASSTASPRGLGVVNEQYF
>-|14|-|TRBV2|TRBJ2-5
TGTGCCAGCAGTCGTGGTTGGGGGCAAGAGACCCAGTACTTC
CASSRGWGQETQYF
>-|14|-|TRBV27|TRBJ2-7
TGTGCCAGCCAGACTGCGGGACATCCCTACGAGCAGTACTTC
CASQTAGHPYEQYF
>-|11|-|TRBV6-1|TRBJ1-3
TGTGCCAGCAGTGAAGGAAACACCATATATTTT
CASSEGNTIYF
>-|14|-|TRBV28|TRBJ2-7
TGTGCCAGCAGTTGGAGTCTGAAGGACTACGAGCAGTACTTC
CASSWSLKDYEQYF
>TRBD2|17|-|TRBV9|TRBJ2-5
TGTGCCAGCAGCGTAGAGGCCTCAGCGGGGGGGAGGGAGACCCAGTACTTC
CASSVEASAGGRETQYF
>-|13|-|TRBV9|TRBJ2-2
TGTGCCAGCAGCGCCCAGCTTACCGGGGAGCTGTTTTTT
CASSAQLTGELFF